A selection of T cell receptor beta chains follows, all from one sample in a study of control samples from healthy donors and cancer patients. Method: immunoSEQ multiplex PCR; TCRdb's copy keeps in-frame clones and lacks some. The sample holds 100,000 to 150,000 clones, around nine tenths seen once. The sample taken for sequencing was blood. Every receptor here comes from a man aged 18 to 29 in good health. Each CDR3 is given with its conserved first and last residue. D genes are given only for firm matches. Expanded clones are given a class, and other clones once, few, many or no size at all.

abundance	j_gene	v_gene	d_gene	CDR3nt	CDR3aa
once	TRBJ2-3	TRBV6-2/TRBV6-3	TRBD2	TGTGCCAGCAGTATAGCGGGGGGACGTGGAGATACGCAGTATTTT	CASSIAGGRGDTQYF
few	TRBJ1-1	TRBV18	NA	TGTGCCAGCTCACCATTTAGGAACACTGAAGCTTTCTTT	CASSPFRNTEAFF
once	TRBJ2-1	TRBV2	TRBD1	TGTGCCAGCAGTCCCCAGGGGGATGAGCAGTTCTTC	CASSPQGDEQFF
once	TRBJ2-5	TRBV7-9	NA	TGTGCCAGCAGCTTAGTAGAAGGACAAGAGACCCAGTACTTC	CASSLVEGQETQYF
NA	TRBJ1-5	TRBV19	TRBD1	TGTGCCAGTAGTTTGCGCCGCGACAGGGGGGTAGATCAGCCCCAGCATTTT	CASSLRRDRGVDQPQHF
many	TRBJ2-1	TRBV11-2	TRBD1	TGTGCCAGCAGCTCTCACCACCGGGACAGGGTGTATTACAATGAGCAGTTCTTC	CASSSHHRDRVYYNEQFF
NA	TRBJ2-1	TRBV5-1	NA	TGCGCCAGCAGCTTGGACAGGGACAATGAGCAGTTCTTC	CASSLDRDNEQFF
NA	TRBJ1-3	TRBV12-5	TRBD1	TGTGCTAGTGCTCAGGGACAGGGATTTGGAAACACCATATATTTT	CASAQGQGFGNTIYF
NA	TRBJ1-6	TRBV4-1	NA	TGCGCCAGCAGTGGGGTTCCAGGAGGGCGCCTCCACTTT	CASSGVPGGRLHF
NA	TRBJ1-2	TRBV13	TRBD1	TGTGCCAGCAGCTCGGTCGGGACAGGGGAAAACTATGGCTACACCTTC	CASSSVGTGENYGYTF
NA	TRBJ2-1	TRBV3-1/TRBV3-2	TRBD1	TGTGCCAGCAGCAGCTCGGGACAGGGGTGGTCTAATGAGCAGTTCTTC	CASSSSGQGWSNEQFF
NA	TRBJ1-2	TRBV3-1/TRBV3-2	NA	TGTGCCAGCAGCCAAGTAGGCCCGCCCTTCTTCGGGAACTATGGCTACACCTTC	CASSQVGPPFFGNYGYTF
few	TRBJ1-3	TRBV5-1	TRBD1	TGCGCCAGCAGCCCCAAGACAGGGCCCTCTGGAAACACCATATATTTT	CASSPKTGPSGNTIYF
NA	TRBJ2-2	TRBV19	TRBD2	TGTGCCAGTAGTTTAGCGGGGGGGAACACCGGGGAGCTGTTTTTT	CASSLAGGNTGELFF
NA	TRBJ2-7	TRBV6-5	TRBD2	TGTGCCAGCAGTTCGGGACTAGCGGGGACCTACGAGCAGTACTTC	CASSSGLAGTYEQYF
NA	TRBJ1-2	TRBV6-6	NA	TGTGCCAGCAGTTACGATCCAGGGTATGGCTACACCTTC	CASSYDPGYGYTF
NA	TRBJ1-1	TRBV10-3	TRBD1	TGTGCCATCAGGGGCCAGGGGGCGGTTTTCTTT	CAIRGQGAVFF
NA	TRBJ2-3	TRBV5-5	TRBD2	TGTGCCAGCAGCTGGCCGGAGCGGGGGGCCACCCGGGGCACAGATACGCAGTATTTT	CASSWPERGATRGTDTQYF
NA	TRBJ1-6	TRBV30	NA	TGTGCCTGGAGTGTGGGACTTTATAATTCACCCCTCCACTTT	CAWSVGLYNSPLHF
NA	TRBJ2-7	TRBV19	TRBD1	TGTGCCAGTAGTAGGAAGACAGGGGGTCCTAGCGAGCAGTACTTC	CASSRKTGGPSEQYF
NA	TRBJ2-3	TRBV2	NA	TGTGCCAGCTCTCTAGGCGCAGATACGCAGTATTTT	CASSLGADTQYF
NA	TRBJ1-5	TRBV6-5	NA	TGTGCCAGCAGTTACTCGTCCAGACTATCGCCCCAGCATTTT	CASSYSSRLSPQHF
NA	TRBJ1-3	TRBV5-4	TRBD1	TGTGCCAGCAGCTTGGGAACAGGGGGCTCTGGAAACACCATATATTTT	CASSLGTGGSGNTIYF
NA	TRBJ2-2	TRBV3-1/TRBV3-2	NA	TGTGCCAGCAGCCCGAGGGTCCGCAACACCGGGGAGCTGTTTTTT	CASSPRVRNTGELFF
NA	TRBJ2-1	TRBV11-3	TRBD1	TGTGCCAGCAGCTTCGGGACAGGGGGCCGGGGAAACAATGAGCAGTTCTTC	CASSFGTGGRGNNEQFF
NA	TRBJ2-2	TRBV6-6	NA	TGTGCCAGCAGCTCCAAACCCGGGGAGCTGTTTTTT	CASSSKPGELFF
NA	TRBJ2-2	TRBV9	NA	TGTGCCAGCAGCCCGCTGAACACCGGGGAGCTGTTTTTT	CASSPLNTGELFF
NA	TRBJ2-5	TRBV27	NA	TGTGCCAGCAGTTCACCTCCCCGGGAGACCCAGTACTTC	CASSSPPRETQYF
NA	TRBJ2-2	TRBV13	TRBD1	TGTGCCAGCAGCTTGGACAGGGGGCGCGGTATCGGGGAGCTGTTTTTT	CASSLDRGRGIGELFF
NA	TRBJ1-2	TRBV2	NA	TGTGCCAGCAGTGATGGGACAAACTCTGGCTACACCTTC	CASSDGTNSGYTF
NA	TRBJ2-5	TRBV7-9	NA	TGTGCCAGCAGCTTCGGAGGGCGGGACCCGGGGGAGACCCAGTACTTC	CASSFGGRDPGETQYF
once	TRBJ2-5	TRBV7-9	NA	TGTGCCAGCAGCTTAGGAGGAGGGGGAGGAGAGACCCAGTACTTC	CASSLGGGGGETQYF
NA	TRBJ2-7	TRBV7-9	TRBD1	TGTGCCAGCAGGGGACAGGGGGACGAGCAGTACTTC	CASRGQGDEQYF
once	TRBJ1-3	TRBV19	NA	TGTGCCATTGCGGACAACTCTGGAAACACCATATATTTT	CAIADNSGNTIYF
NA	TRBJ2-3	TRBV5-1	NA	TGCGCCAGCAGCTTGGACGTTACAGATACGCAGTATTTT	CASSLDVTDTQYF
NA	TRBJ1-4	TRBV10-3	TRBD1	TGTGCCACCATGGAGGACAGGGATAATGAAAAACTGTTTTTT	CATMEDRDNEKLFF